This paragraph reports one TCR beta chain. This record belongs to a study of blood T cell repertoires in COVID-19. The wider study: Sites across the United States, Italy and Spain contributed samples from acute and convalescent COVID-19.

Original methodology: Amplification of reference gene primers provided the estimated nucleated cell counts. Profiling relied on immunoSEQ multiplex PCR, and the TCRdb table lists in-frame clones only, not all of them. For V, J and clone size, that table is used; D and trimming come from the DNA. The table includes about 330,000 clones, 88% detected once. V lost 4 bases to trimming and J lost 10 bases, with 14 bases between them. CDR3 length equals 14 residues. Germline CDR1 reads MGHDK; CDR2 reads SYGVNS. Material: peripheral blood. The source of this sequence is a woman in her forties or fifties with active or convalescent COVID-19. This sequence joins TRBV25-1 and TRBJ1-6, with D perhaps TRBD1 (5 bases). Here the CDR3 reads CASSGIGVSSPLHF. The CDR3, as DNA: TGTGCCAGCAGTGGAATAGGGGTTTCCTCACCCCTCCACTTT.